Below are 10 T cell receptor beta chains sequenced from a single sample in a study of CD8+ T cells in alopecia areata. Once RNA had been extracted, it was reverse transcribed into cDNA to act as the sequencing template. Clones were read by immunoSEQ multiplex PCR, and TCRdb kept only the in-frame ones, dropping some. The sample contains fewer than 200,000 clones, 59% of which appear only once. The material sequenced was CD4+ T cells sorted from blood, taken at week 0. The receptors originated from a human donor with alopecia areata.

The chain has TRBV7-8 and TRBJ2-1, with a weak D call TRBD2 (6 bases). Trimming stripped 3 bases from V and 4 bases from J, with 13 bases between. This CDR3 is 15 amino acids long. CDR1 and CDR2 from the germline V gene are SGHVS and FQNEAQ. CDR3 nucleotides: TGTGCCAGCAGCTTGAGTGCTAGCGTATACAATGAGCAGTTCTTC. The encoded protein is CASSLSASVYNEQFF.

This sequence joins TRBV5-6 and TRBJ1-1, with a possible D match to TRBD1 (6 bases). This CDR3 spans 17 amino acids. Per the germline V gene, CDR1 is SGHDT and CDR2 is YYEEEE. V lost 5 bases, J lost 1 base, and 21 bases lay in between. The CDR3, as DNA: TGTGCCAGCAGGTATGGGCATTTCGGACAGCCGAACACTGAAGCTTTCTTT. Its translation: CASRYGHFGQPNTEAFF.

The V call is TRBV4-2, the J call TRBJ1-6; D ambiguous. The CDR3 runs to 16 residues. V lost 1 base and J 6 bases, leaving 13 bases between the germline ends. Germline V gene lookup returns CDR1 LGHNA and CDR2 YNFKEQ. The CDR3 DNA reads TGTGCCAGCAGCCAAGTGTCTGGACCGCTTAATTCACCCCTCCACTTT. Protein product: CASSQVSGPLNSPLHF.

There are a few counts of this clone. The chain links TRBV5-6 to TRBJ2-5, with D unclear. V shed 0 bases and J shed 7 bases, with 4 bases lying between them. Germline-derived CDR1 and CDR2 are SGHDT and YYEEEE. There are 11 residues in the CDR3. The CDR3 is CASSLERTQYF. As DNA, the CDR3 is TGTGCCAGCAGCTTGGAGAGGACCCAGTACTTC.

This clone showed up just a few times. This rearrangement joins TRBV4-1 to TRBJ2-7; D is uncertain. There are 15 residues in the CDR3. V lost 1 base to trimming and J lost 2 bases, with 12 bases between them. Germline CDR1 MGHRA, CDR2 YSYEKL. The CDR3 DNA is TGCGCCAGCAGCCAAGTCCCGACGGAGACCTACGAGCAGTACTTC. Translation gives CASSQVPTETYEQYF.

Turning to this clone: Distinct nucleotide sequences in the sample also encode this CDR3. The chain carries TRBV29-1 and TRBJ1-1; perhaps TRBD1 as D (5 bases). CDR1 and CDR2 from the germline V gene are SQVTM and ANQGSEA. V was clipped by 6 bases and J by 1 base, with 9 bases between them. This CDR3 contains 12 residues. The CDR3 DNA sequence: TGCAGCGTAGGGACGGGGAACACTGAAGCTTTCTTT. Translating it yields CSVGTGNTEAFF.

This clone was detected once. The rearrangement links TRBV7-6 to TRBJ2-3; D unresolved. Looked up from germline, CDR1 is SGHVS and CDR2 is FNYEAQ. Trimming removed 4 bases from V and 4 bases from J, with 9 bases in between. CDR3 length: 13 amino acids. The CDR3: CASSWDSPDTQYF. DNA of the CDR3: TGTGCCAGCAGCTGGGATAGTCCAGATACGCAGTATTTT.

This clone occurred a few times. CDR3 sequence: CAWSVLSSPNEKLFF. The CDR3 DNA follows: TGTGCCTGGAGTGTACTTTCCAGCCCTAATGAAAAACTGTTTTTT. The gene calls are TRBV30 and TRBJ1-4; D is unresolved. The CDR3 sequence is 15 residues long. The ends were cut back, 0 bases at V and 3 bases at J, with 11 bases in the middle. From germline, CDR1 is GTSNPN and CDR2 SVGIG (reference sequence).

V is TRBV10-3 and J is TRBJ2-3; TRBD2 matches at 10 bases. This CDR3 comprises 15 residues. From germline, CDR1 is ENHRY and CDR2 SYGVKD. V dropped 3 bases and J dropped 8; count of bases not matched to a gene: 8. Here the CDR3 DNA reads TGTGCCATCAGTGACCCCGAGCGGGGGGGGACTACGCAGTATTTT. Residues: CAISDPERGGTTQYF.

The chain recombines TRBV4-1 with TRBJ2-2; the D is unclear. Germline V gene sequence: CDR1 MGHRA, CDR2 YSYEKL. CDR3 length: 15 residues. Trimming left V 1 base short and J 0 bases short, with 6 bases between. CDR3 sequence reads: CASSQGQTNTGELFF. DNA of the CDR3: TGCGCCAGCAGCCAAGGTCAGACGAACACCGGGGAGCTGTTTTTT.